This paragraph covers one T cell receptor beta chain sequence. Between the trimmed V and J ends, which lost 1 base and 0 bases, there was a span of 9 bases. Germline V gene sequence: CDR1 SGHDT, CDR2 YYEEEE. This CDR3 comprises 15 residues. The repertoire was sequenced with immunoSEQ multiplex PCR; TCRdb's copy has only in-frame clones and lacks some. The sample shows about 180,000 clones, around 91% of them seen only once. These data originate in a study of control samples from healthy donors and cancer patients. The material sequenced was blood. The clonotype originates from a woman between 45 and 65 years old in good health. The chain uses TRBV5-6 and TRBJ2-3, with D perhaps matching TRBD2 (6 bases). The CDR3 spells CASSLISGSTDTQYF. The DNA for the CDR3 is TGTGCCAGCAGCTTGATCAGCGGGAGCACAGATACGCAGTATTTT.